The rows below give T cell receptor beta chains drawn from one sample of a study of T cells expressing NK-cell markers. From its re-call of the 5' RACE reads, TCRdb lists each CDR3 protein once, without DNA. This sample lists roughly 430,000 distinct CDR3 sequences; its ten largest clones have 7.3%. The sequenced sample was blood T cells: a sorted CD56 or NKG2C T cell subset, CD4+ or CD8+ T cells, or bulk PBMC T cells (not recorded which). The receptors come from a woman aged 18-70 years in good health. The CDR3 runs from the conserved cysteine through the conserved F or W. Fields, in order: V gene, J gene, CDR3 protein.

TRBV9	TRBJ2-1	CASSVSGINEQFF
TRBV20-1	TRBJ1-2	CSARDPGARAYGYTF
TRBV7-8	TRBJ2-7	CASSGGTGYKQYF
TRBV27	TRBJ2-5	CASSLTGPPRETQYF
TRBV12-3/TRBV12-4	TRBJ2-1	CASSSGTPYNEQFF
TRBV12-3/TRBV12-4	TRBJ1-4	CASSFGQGAEKLFF
TRBV25-1	TRBJ1-2	CASSYGQYGYTF
TRBV6-1	TRBJ2-2	CACMASGGYSGELFF
TRBV7-3	TRBJ2-7	CASSLRRGDEQYF
TRBV20-1	TRBJ2-7	CSARGERDSYEQYF
TRBV29-1	TRBJ2-3	CSVVGLTGGVTDTQYF
TRBV12-3/TRBV12-4	TRBJ1-1	CASSFKMNTEAFF
TRBV18	TRBJ2-1	CASSPSGQGIHEQFF
TRBV4-3	TRBJ2-3	CASSQDLAGRTQYF
TRBV27	TRBJ2-5	CASSPYRQQETQYF
TRBV19	TRBJ2-1	CASSIGASSYNEQFF
TRBV11-2	TRBJ2-2	CASSSTSGPGGELFF
TRBV12-3/TRBV12-4	TRBJ1-1	CASTPGRGRVNTEAFF
TRBV5-4	TRBJ1-2	CAIRSAANYGYTF
TRBV7-9	TRBJ2-2	CASSWTGTYTGELFF
TRBV5-1	TRBJ1-1	CASSLGPGTEAFF
TRBV11-2	TRBJ2-3	CASSFSPPDTQYF
TRBV28	TRBJ1-6	CASSFRSYNSPLHF
TRBV11-2	TRBJ1-5	CASSWDRARNQPQHF
TRBV7-2	TRBJ2-5	CASNPIRAGETQYF
TRBV20-1	TRBJ2-7	CSAKLTSSLSYEQYF
TRBV20-1	TRBJ2-5	CSASGTSGSSETQYF
TRBV6-5	TRBJ1-1	CASSNILNTEAFF
TRBV20-1	TRBJ2-1	CSARAEWSRSYNEQFF
TRBV29-1	TRBJ2-1	CSGSTREVGDEQFF
TRBV7-8	TRBJ2-1	CASSLVPPRGNEQFF
TRBV5-1	TRBJ1-1	CASSLRQGALGTEAFF
TRBV11-2	TRBJ1-1	CASSLRQGGTAFF
TRBV19	TRBJ2-7	CASSMLGTYEQYF
TRBV6-1	TRBJ2-2	CASRLADPANTGELFF
TRBV4-2	TRBJ1-1	CASSQEGGAFF
TRBV5-1	TRBJ2-7	CASSRRGNEQYF
TRBV2	TRBJ1-2	CASRGGRYGYTF
TRBV7-2	TRBJ2-3	CASSSGNWRTQYF
TRBV7-2	TRBJ1-1	CASSSAPGTEAFF
TRBV29-1	TRBJ1-5	CSVLQGTNQPQHF
TRBV5-6	TRBJ2-3	CASSLVQPSDTQYF
TRBV20-1	TRBJ2-3	CSARDISTLRDTQYF
TRBV6-2/TRBV6-3	TRBJ2-5	CASGIAGGSGETQYF
TRBV6-5	TRBJ1-1	CASSYGGLGDTEAFF